These 27 T cell receptor beta chains were sequenced from one sample in a study of T cells after posttransplantation cyclophosphamide. Here immunoSEQ multiplex PCR was the method, and the copy in TCRdb shows in-frame clones only, minus some. The sample shows 30,000 to 50,000 clones, none of them appearing just once. Sequenced material: PBMCs. These receptors all come from a woman aged 45-65 years in good health and a related stem cell transplant donor.

This clone occurred many times. This chain connects TRBV27 to TRBJ2-7; 7 bases match TRBD1. Germline CDR1 is MNHEY and CDR2 is SMNVEV (reference sequence). The J segment lost 2 bases and the V segment lost 0 bases, leaving 22 bases of the junction unmatched. This CDR3 is built from 21 residues. DNA for the CDR3: TGTGCCAGCAGTTTATCCCGTAGTCAAGGGGGCGGTTTAAGAGGCACCTACGAGCAGTACTTC. Amino acids: CASSLSRSQGGGLRGTYEQYF.

In its sample, this clone was seen many times. The rearrangement joins TRBV5-4 to TRBJ2-5; possible D gene TRBD1, 5 bases. The CDR3 is made up of 16 amino acids. The germline CDR1 and CDR2 sequences are SGHNT and YYREEE (reference sequence). Trimming left V 4 bases short and J 4 bases short, with 20 bases between. CDR3 in amino acids: CASSIQGTQKRETQYF. CDR3 bases: TGTGCCAGCAGCATCCAGGGAACTCAGAAACGAGAGACCCAGTACTTC.

This clone was detected ten times or more. The chain employs TRBV2 and TRBJ1-2; the D is unclear. This CDR3 is 13 amino acids long. The germline V gene has CDR1 SNHLY and CDR2 FYNNEI. Trimming took off 5 bases at V and 3 bases at J, with 10 bases between the two ends. CDR3 protein: CASSPQQDYGYTF. The CDR3 DNA is TGTGCCAGCAGTCCACAGCAGGACTATGGCTACACCTTC.

This clone has a count of ten or more. The J gene is TRBJ2-5, the V gene TRBV2, with a weak D call TRBD2 (5 bases). The germline gives CDR1 SNHLY, CDR2 FYNNEI. CDR3 length equals 13 residues. The V end lost 6 bases, the J end lost 1 base, and 9 bases lay between the germline ends. For the CDR3, the DNA is TGTGCCAGCAGCCGGGGTTTCCAAGAGACCCAGTACTTC. Encoded protein: CASSRGFQETQYF. The entire variable domain, with the rest obtained from reference TRBV2 and TRBJ2-5, is as follows: EPEVTQTPSHQVTQMGQEVILRCVPISNHLYFYWYRQILGQKVEFLVSFYNNEISEKSEIFDDQFSVERPDGSNFTLKIRSTKLEDSAMYFCASSRGFQETQYFGPGTRLLVL.

At least ten counts were recorded for this clone. The chain employs TRBV10-3 and TRBJ2-5, with 9 bases that match TRBD1. V was clipped by 10 bases and J by 1 base; unmatched bases: 4. The CDR3 runs 13 residues. Per the germline V gene, CDR1 is ENHRY and CDR2 is SYGVKD. The CDR3 sequence: CATGQGFQETQYF. The CDR3 nucleotides read TGTGCCACGGGACAGGGCTTCCAAGAGACCCAGTACTTC.

This clone was seen ten or more times. V gene TRBV6-6 combines with J gene TRBJ1-5, with TRBD1 as a possible D gene (5 bases). Germline assignment: CDR1 MNHNY and CDR2 SVGAGI (reference sequence). CDR3 length: 14 amino acids. V lost 5 bases and J 6 bases, leaving 14 bases between the germline ends. DNA of the CDR3: TGTGCCAGCAGTCATCAGGGAGGGACTCAGCCCCAGCATTTT. This translates into CASSHQGGTQPQHF.

There are many counts of this clone. The V and J genes are TRBV5-1 and TRBJ2-1; D might be TRBD1 (5 bases). Trimming left V 5 bases short and J 0 bases short, with 6 bases between. CDR1 and CDR2 (germline): SGHRS, YFSETQ. This CDR3 has 13 amino acids. The chain's CDR3 is CASRQVSYNEQFF. The CDR3 DNA reads TGCGCCAGCAGACAGGTCTCCTACAATGAGCAGTTCTTC.

The sample holds many counts of this clone. The rearrangement uses TRBV7-9 and TRBJ1-4; 7 nucleotides agree with TRBD1. CDR1 and CDR2 (germline): SEHNR, FQNEAQ (reference sequence). This CDR3 is built from 16 residues. V shed 6 bases, J shed 3 bases, and the junction held 10 bases outside the gene matches. This CDR3 reads CASSRQGWYANEKLFF. The CDR3 DNA sequence: TGTGCCAGCAGTCGACAGGGATGGTACGCTAATGAAAAACTGTTTTTT.

This clone was counted at least ten times. The chain joins TRBV19 to TRBJ2-2; 9 positions agree with TRBD1. V was clipped by 5 bases and J by 4 bases; unmatched bases: 5. Germline CDR1 is LNHDA and CDR2 is SQIVND (reference sequence). This CDR3 comprises 15 residues. The CDR3 loop reads CASSWDREGTGELFF. CDR3 nucleotide sequence: TGTGCCAGTAGTTGGGACAGGGAGGGCACCGGGGAGCTGTTTTTT.

This clone was found many times. DNA of the CDR3: TGTGCCAGTAGTATGGGGGGGACCTACAATGAGCAGTTCTTC. As protein: CASSMGGTYNEQFF. The rearrangement uses TRBV19 and TRBJ2-1; 7 positions agree with TRBD2. Germline V CDR1 and CDR2: LNHDA, SQIVND (reference sequence). The CDR3 length is 14 residues. V was pared by 3 bases and J by 2 bases, with 1 base of the junction left unmatched.

This clone showed up many times. The genes are TRBV7-8 and TRBJ1-2; no reliable D call. The CDR3 sequence is 13 residues long. V lost 2 bases and J lost 3, with 7 bases in between. Germline V gene lookup returns CDR1 SGHVS and CDR2 FQNEAQ. The CDR3 coding sequence is TGTGCCAGCAGCTTAAGGAGGGACTATGGCTACACCTTC. Translated, it gives CASSLRRDYGYTF.

In its sample, this clone was seen many times. CDR3 residues: CASSRTVNTEAFF. DNA for the CDR3: TGTGCCAGCAGCCGGACAGTGAACACTGAAGCTTTCTTT. This rearrangement joins TRBV7-3 to TRBJ1-1, with D possibly matching TRBD1 (6 bases). The germline gives CDR1 SGHTA, CDR2 FQGTGA. The CDR3 covers 13 residues. V was cut by 5 bases and J by 0 bases, with 7 bases left in between.

This clone was observed many times. V gene TRBV18 combines with J gene TRBJ2-3; 9 bases are a match to TRBD1. CDR3 length: 14 residues. Losses at the gene ends were 6 bases for V and 3 bases for J; bases not matched to a gene: 4. Germline loops: CDR1 KGHSH, CDR2 LQKENI. The CDR3 region is CASSPGQGTDTQYF. The DNA of the CDR3 is TGTGCCAGCTCTCCAGGACAGGGGACAGATACGCAGTATTTT.

This clone occurred many times. J is TRBJ2-1 and V is TRBV9, with D possibly matching TRBD1 (5 bases). The V gene lost 7 bases and the J gene lost 4 bases, with 12 bases spanning the gap. Germline V gene lookup returns CDR1 SGDLS and CDR2 YYNGEE. The CDR3 loop spans 13 amino acids. CDR3 protein: CASLNPGYNEQFF. Written as DNA, the CDR3 is TGTGCCAGCTTAAACCCAGGGTACAATGAGCAGTTCTTC. The entire variable domain, with the rest obtained from reference TRBV9 and TRBJ2-1, is as follows: DSGVTQTPKHLITATGQRVTLRCSPRSGDLSVYWYQQSLDQGLQFLIQYYNGEERAKGNILERFSAQQFPDLHSELNLSSLELGDSALYFCASLNPGYNEQFFGPGTRLTVL.

This clone was observed many times. The chain recombines TRBV7-6 with TRBJ2-5, with 9 positions matching TRBD1. Germline V gene data show CDR1 as SGHVS and CDR2 as FNYEAQ. The CDR3 runs to 18 residues. V dropped 1 base and J dropped 4; count of bases not matched to a gene: 13. The CDR3 spells CASSLERINRGLTETQYF. DNA for the CDR3: TGTGCCAGCAGCTTAGAACGTATAAACAGGGGGCTAACAGAGACCCAGTACTTC.

The V call is TRBV9, the J call TRBJ2-2; 12 bases line up with TRBD1. The CDR3 is 16 amino acids. After removal of 4 bases from V and 11 bases from J, the junction contained 12 bases not matched to a gene. CDR1 is SGDLS, CDR2 YYNGEE, per germline. The CDR3 sequence: CASSPHGGTGGFELFF. The CDR3 coding sequence is TGTGCCAGCAGCCCTCATGGGGGGACAGGGGGCTTTGAGCTGTTTTTT. Supplemented by reference TRBV9 and TRBJ2-2, the full variable domain reads DSGVTQTPKHLITATGQRVTLRCSPRSGDLSVYWYQQSLDQGLQFLIQYYNGEERAKGNILERFSAQQFPDLHSELNLSSLELGDSALYFCASSPHGGTGGFELFFGEGSRLTVL.

This clone was found many times. The chain combines TRBV5-6 with TRBJ2-7; 12 nucleotides line up with TRBD1. V shed 4 bases, J shed 5 bases, and the junction held 13 bases outside the gene matches. The germline V gene has CDR1 SGHDT and CDR2 YYEEEE. This CDR3 is 17 amino acids long. The CDR3 reads CASSPRGAGTGGHEQYF. Here the CDR3 DNA reads TGTGCCAGCAGCCCTAGAGGAGCGGGGACAGGGGGCCACGAGCAGTACTTC. The complete variable domain, with remaining parts taken from reference TRBV5-6 and TRBJ2-7, reads DAGVTQSPTHLIKTRGQQVTLRCSPKSGHDTVSWYQQALGQGPQFIFQYYEEEERQRGNFPDRFSGHQFPNYSSELNVNALLLGDSALYLCASSPRGAGTGGHEQYFGPGTRLTVT.

V gene TRBV27 combines with J gene TRBJ2-5, with 7 bases that match TRBD1. The end of the DNA aligns better with TRBJ2-7, so the J call may be wrong. There are 13 residues in the CDR3. Germline loops: CDR1 MNHEY, CDR2 SMNVEV (reference sequence). The CDR3 sequence: CASSTWDSYEQYF. The CDR3 nucleotides are TGTGCCAGCAGTACTTGGGACAGCTACGAGCAGTACTTC.

This clone was seen a handful of times. The chain combines TRBV28 with TRBJ1-2; TRBD1 matches at 8 bases. From germline, CDR1 is MDHEN and CDR2 SYDVKM. V was clipped by 5 bases and J by 2 bases; unmatched bases: 7. The CDR3 is made up of 15 amino acids. The CDR3 DNA sequence: TGTGCCAGCAGTCTATTCCGGGACAGGAACTATGGCTACACCTTC. It specifies CASSLFRDRNYGYTF.

This clone was detected a few times. This chain connects TRBV28 to TRBJ2-7, with 8 bases that match TRBD1. Looked up from germline, CDR1 is MDHEN and CDR2 is SYDVKM. There are 16 residues in the CDR3. With 0 bases clipped from V and 6 bases from J, the junction kept 10 bases outside the gene matches. The CDR3 DNA is TGTGCCAGCAGTTTATGGGGGACAGGAGGGACAGGCGAGCAGTACTTC. Protein: CASSLWGTGGTGEQYF. Full variable domain (remainder filled in from reference TRBV28 and TRBJ2-7): DVKVTQSSRYLVKRTGEKVFLECVQDMDHENMFWYRQDPGLGLRLIYFSYDVKMKEKGDIPEGYSVSREKKERFSLILESASTNQTSMYLCASSLWGTGGTGEQYFGPGTRLTVT.

This clone was picked up many times. This rearrangement joins TRBV5-6 to TRBJ1-2; D is undetermined. The length of the CDR3 is 13 residues. V gave up 4 bases and J gave up 8 bases, with 15 bases separating them. Germline V gene data show CDR1 as SGHDT and CDR2 as YYEEEE. CDR3 region: CASSLPPGRGYTF. Here the CDR3 DNA reads TGTGCCAGCAGCCTTCCCCCGGGTCGGGGCTACACCTTC.

On this clone itself: Sequence at one end of the junction differs from germline and may be a read error. The V and J genes are TRBV11-2 and TRBJ2-7; TRBD1 is a possible D gene (6 bases). CDR3 length: 16 residues. Looked up from germline, CDR1 is SGHAT and CDR2 is FQNNGV. CDR3 residues: CASSQETGFVSYEQYF. CDR3 coding DNA: TGCGCCAGCAGCCAAGAAACAGGGTTCGTCTCCTACGAGCAGTACTTC.

This clone was recorded at least ten times. This chain connects TRBV7-2 to TRBJ2-7, with unresolved D. The length of the CDR3 is 12 residues. V was cut by 3 bases and J by 0 bases, with 3 bases left in between. Germline V CDR1 and CDR2: SGHTA, FQGNSA. The CDR3 here is CASSFSSYEQYF. CDR3 nucleotides: TGTGCCAGCAGCTTTAGCTCCTACGAGCAGTACTTC.

This clone was detected ten times or more. V usage is TRBV27 and J usage is TRBJ1-2; 9 positions match TRBD1. From germline, CDR1 is MNHEY and CDR2 SMNVEV (reference sequence). CDR3 length: 14 amino acids. V dropped 6 bases and J dropped 4; count of bases not matched to a gene: 6. CDR3 sequence: CASRDRGSSYGYTF. The CDR3 nucleotides are TGTGCCAGCAGGGACAGGGGTTCGAGCTATGGCTACACCTTC.

The chain couples TRBV5-6 to TRBJ2-1; D may be TRBD2 (7 bases). The germline V and J ends were trimmed by 0 bases and 6 bases, with 16 bases remaining between them. Per the germline V gene, CDR1 is SGHDT and CDR2 is YYEEEE. The CDR3 has 16 residues. The CDR3 spells CASSLVAGALGNEQFF. CDR3 sequence (DNA): TGTGCCAGCAGCTTGGTGGCGGGGGCCCTAGGCAATGAGCAGTTCTTC.

This clone has at least ten counts. The chain carries TRBV19 and TRBJ1-6, with TRBD1 identical over 8 bases. Germline V gene sequence: CDR1 LNHDA, CDR2 SQIVND (reference sequence). The CDR3 sequence is 16 residues long. The ends lost 3 bases at V and 4 bases at J; junction bases unmatched: 5. CDR3 coding DNA: TGTGCCAGTAGTATCGGGGACAGGATTTATAATTCACCCCTCCACTTT. This codes for CASSIGDRIYNSPLHF.

In this sample, this clone turned up many times. The rearrangement uses TRBV13 and TRBJ2-3; D is possibly TRBD2 (5 bases). V lost 8 bases and J 1 base, leaving 13 bases between the germline ends. CDR1 is PRHDT and CDR2 is FYEKMQ in the germline V gene (reference sequence). The CDR3 covers 14 residues. Here the CDR3 reads CASSDWRGTDTQYF. CDR3 nucleotides: TGTGCCAGCTCCGACTGGCGGGGCACAGATACGCAGTATTTT.